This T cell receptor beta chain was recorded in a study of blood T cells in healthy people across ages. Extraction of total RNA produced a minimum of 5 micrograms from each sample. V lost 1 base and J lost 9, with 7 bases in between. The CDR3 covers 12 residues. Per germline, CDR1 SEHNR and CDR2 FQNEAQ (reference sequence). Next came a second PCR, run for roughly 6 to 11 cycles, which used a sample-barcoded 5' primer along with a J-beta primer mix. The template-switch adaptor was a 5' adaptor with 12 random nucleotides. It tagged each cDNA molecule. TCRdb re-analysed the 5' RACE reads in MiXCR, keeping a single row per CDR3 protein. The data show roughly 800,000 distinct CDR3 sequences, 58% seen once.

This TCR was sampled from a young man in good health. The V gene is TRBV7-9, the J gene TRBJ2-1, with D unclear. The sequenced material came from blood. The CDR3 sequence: CASSLGWAEQFF. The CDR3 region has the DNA TGTGCCAGCAGCTTAGGTTGGGCTGAGCAGTTCTTC.